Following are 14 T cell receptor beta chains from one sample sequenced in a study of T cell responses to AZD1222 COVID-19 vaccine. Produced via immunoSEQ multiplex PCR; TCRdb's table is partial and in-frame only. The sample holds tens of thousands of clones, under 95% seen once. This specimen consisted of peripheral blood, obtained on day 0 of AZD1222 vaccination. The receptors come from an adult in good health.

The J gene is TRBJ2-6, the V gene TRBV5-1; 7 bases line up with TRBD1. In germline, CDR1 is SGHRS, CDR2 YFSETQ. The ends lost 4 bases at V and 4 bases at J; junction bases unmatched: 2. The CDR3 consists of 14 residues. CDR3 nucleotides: TGCGCCAGCAGCCTGACAGGGGGGGCCAACGTCCTGACTTTC. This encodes CASSLTGGANVLTF.

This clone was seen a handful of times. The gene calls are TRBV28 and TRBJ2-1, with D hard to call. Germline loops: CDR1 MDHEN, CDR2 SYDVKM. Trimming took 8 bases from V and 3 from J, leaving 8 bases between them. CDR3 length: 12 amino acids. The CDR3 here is CASLTVYNEQFF. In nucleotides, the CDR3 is TGTGCCAGCTTAACAGTCTACAATGAGCAGTTCTTC.

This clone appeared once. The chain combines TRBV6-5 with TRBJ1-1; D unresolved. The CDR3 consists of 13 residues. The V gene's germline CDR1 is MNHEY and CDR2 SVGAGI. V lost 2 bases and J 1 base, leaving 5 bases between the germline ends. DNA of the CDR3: TGTGCCAGCAGTTACAAAGAGAACACTGAAGCTTTCTTT. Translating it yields CASSYKENTEAFF.

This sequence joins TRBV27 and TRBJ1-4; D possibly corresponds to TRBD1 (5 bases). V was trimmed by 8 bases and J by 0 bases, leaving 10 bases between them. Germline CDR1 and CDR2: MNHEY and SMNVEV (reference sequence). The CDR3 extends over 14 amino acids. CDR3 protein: CASGGAATNEKLFF. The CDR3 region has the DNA TGTGCCAGCGGAGGGGCAGCAACTAATGAAAAACTGTTTTTT.

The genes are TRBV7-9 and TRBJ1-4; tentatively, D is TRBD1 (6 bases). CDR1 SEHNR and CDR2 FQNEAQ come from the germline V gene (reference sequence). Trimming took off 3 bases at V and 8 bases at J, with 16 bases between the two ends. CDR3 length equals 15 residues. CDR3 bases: TGTGCCAGCAGCTTCGGGGAGAGGGGGTCCGAAAAACTGTTTTTT. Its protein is CASSFGERGSEKLFF.

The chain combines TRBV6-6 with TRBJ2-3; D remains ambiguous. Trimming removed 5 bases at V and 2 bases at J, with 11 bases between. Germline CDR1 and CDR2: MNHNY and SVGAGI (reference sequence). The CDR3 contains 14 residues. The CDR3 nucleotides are TGTGCCAGCAGTCTGGCTGGACCCACAGATACGCAGTATTTT. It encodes CASSLAGPTDTQYF.

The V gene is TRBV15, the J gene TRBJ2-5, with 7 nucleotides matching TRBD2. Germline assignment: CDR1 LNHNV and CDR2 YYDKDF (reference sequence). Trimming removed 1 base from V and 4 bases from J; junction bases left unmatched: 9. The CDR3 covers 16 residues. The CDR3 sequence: CATSRGVAGGRETQYF. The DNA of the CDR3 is TGTGCCACCAGCAGAGGGGTAGCGGGCGGGAGAGAGACCCAGTACTTC.

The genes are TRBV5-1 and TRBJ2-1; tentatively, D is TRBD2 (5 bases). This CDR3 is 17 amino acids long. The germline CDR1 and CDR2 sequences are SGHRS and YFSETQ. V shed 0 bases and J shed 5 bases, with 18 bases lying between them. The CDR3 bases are TGCGCCAGCAGCTTGGCCTATACGGACTCAAAAGACAATGAGCAGTTCTTC. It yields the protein CASSLAYTDSKDNEQFF. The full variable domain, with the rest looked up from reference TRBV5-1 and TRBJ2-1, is KAGVTQTPRYLIKTRGQQVTLSCSPISGHRSVSWYQQTPGQGLQFLFEYFSETQRNKGNFPGRFSGRQFSNSRSEMNVSTLELGDSALYLCASSLAYTDSKDNEQFFGPGTRLTVL.

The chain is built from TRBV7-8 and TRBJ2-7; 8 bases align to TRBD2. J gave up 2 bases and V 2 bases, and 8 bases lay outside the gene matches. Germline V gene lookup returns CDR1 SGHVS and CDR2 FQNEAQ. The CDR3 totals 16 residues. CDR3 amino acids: CASSLFVREGPYEQYF. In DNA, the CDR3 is TGTGCCAGCAGCTTATTCGTTCGGGAGGGTCCCTACGAGCAGTACTTC.

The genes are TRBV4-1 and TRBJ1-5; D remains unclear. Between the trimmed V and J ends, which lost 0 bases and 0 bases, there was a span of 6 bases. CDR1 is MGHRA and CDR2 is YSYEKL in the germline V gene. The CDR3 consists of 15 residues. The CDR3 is CASSQEQYSNQPQHF. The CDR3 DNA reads TGCGCCAGCAGCCAAGAACAGTATAGCAATCAGCCCCAGCATTTT.

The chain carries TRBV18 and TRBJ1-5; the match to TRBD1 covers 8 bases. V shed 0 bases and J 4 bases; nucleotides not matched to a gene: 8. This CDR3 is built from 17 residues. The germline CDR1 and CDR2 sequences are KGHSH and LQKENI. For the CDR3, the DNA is TGTGCCAGCTCACCACCGAGGCGACAGGGGATGAATCAGCCCCAGCATTTT. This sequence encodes CASSPPRRQGMNQPQHF.

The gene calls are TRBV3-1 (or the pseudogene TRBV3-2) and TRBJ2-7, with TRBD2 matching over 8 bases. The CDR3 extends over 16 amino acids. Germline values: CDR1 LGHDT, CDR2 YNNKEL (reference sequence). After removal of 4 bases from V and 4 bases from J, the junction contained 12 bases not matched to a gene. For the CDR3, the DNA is TGTGCCAGCAGCCCTCCAGGTCGGGAGGGCCCATACGAGCAGTACTTC. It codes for CASSPPGREGPYEQYF.

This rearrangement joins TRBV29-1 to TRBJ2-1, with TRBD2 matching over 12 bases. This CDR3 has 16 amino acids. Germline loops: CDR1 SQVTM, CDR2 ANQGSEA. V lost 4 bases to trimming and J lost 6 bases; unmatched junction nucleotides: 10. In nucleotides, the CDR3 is TGCAGCGTTGTCGGCCTAGCGGGAGGGCCGGGCAATGAGCAGTTCTTC. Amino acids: CSVVGLAGGPGNEQFF.

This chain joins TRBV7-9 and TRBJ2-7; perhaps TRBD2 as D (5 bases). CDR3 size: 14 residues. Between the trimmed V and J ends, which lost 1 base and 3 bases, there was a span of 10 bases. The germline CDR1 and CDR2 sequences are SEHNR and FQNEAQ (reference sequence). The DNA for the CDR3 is TGTGCCAGCAGCTTAGGAGGGAACGGCTACGAGCAGTACTTC. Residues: CASSLGGNGYEQYF.